This T cell receptor beta chain was profiled in a study of blood T cells in healthy people across ages. The authors ran a second PCR of roughly 6 to 11 cycles using a sample-barcoded 5' primer and a J-beta primer mix. MiXCR was run by TCRdb on the 5' RACE reads, yielding one entry per CDR3 protein. The sample records around 900,000 distinct CDR3 sequences, 25% to 30% being singletons. The CDR3 has 13 amino acids. V was clipped by 3 bases and J by 6 bases, with 10 bases between them. The germline V gene has CDR1 SSHAT and CDR2 FNYEAQ (reference sequence). This receptor was obtained from a woman of 80 years or more in good health. The sample taken for sequencing was blood. The chain combines TRBV7-7 with TRBJ2-3; D call uncertain. This chain's CDR3 is CASSFSPPDTQYF. DNA of the CDR3: TGTGCCAGCAGCTTCTCCCCCCCCGATACGCAGTATTTT.